Listed here is a single T cell receptor beta chain. This clone was recorded only once. Its antigen is unknown. Base qualities are missing; no much larger clone stands one base away. Library preparation used the immunoSEQ multiplex PCR assay. In the source study's methods: A statistical classification framework was built for diagnosing cytomegalovirus status from the catalog of TCR beta chain sequences. TCRdb obtained this table from immuneACCESS and retained in-frame rearrangements with V and J assigned. These tables miss some clones; where compared with another copy, unresolved V genes account for less than half of the shortfall, and the remainder is unexplained. V, J and clone size are taken as reported in that table, and D and trimming were inferred from the DNA itself. The sample table records about 240,000 clones; around 86% of these occur just once. Jointly, the top ten make up around 1.2% of the sample.

This specimen belongs to a study of cytomegalovirus exposure and HLA in healthy donors (dated by TCRdb to 2015 to 2018). Some background on the complete study: The roughly 670 repertoires of the first cohort and the 120 validation repertoires were produced on the same platform, according to a later analysis. The aim of the study was to test whether cataloging public T cell receptors could identify signatures of past pathogen exposure. Along with the approximately 650-subject first cohort, a separate validation cohort of over a hundred different subjects was used. The study combined high-throughput TCR immunosequencing, statistical association of individual TCRs with disease status, and machine learning to predict cytomegalovirus infection status.

Separate from the approximately 730-subject first cohort, the validation cohort of about 110 subjects was the group to which the donors belonged. Here is what the overall study found, with its caveats: In the study, 150 to 200 TCR beta chains were listed as associated with cytomegalovirus. Most TCR sequences were seen in very few donors, while some public TCRs were found in many individuals. It was suggested by the authors that the approach could potentially be generalized to other disease states and immunological phenotypes. In both the original and validation cohorts, the classifier was reported to diagnose cytomegalovirus status with high specificity and sensitivity. A later analysis had no HLA typing for the validation cohort, so co-occurrence there was scored across all 130 or so repertoires. A later analysis found that TCRs clustered in the first cohort also tended to co-occur in the 120 validation repertoires, with approximately 95% of cluster scores above 0. In vitro tests confirmed that three of the cytomegalovirus-associated TCR beta chains recognize cytomegalovirus antigens.

This clonotype originated in a woman aged 25 to 45 in good health and CMV-seropositive. Material: PBMCs.

The CDR3 is CASSLRQGPEAFF. The nucleotide sequence is TGCGCCAGCAGCTTGAGACAGGGCCCTGAAGCTTTCTTT. The chain couples TRBV5-1 to TRBJ1-1; 7 bases in between match TRBD1. CDR1 SGHRS and CDR2 YFSETQ were looked up in the germline V gene. Here V drops 1 base and J drops 6 bases, and the junction holds 3 bases not matched to any gene. Measured from the cysteine to the phenylalanine, the CDR3 is 13 residues long. Only the CDR3 DNA stays, 39 bases, in frame from base 1.